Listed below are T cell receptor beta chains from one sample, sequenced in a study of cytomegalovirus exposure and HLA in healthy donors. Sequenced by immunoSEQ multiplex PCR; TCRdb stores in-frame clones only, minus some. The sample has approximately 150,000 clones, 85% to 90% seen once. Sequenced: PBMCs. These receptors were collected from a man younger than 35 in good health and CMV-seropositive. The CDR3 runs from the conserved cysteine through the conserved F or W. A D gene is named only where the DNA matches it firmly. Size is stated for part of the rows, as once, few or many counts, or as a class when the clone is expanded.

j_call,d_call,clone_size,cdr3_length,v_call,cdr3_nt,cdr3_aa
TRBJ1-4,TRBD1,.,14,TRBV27,TGTGCCAGCAGCGGGACAGCCTTTAATGAAAAACTGTTTTTT,CASSGTAFNEKLFF
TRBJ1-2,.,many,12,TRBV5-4,TGTGCCAGCCAGGGGCTGGTCACGGGCTACACCTTC,CASQGLVTGYTF
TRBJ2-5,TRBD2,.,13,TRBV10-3,TGTGCCATCAGTAGCGGGGGGGCGGAGACCCAGTACTTC,CAISSGGAETQYF
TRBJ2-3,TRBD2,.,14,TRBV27,TGTGCCAGCAGTTCGACTAGCGGCAAGAATACGCAGTATTTT,CASSSTSGKNTQYF
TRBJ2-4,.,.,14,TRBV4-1,TGCGCCAGCAGAGAAGCGTTAGCCAAAAACATTCAGTACTTC,CASREALAKNIQYF
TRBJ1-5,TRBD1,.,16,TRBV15,TGTGCCACCAGCAGCCGGGACAGGGGGCCGAATCAGCCCCAGCATTTT,CATSSRDRGPNQPQHF
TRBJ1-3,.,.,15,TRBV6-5,TGTGCCAGCAGTTCCGACAGCCGGTCTGGAAACACCATATATTTT,CASSSDSRSGNTIYF
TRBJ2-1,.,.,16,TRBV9,TGTGCCAGCAGCGTATTAGGTAGCGGAGCTTACAATGAGCAGTTCTTC,CASSVLGSGAYNEQFF
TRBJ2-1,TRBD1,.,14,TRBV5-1,TGCGCCAGCAGCTCCGGGACAGGGTACAATGAGCAGTTCTTC,CASSSGTGYNEQFF
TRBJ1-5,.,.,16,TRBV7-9,TGTGCCAGCAGCTTAGCGCGGGGCTTTAGCAATCAGCCCCAGCATTTT,CASSLARGFSNQPQHF
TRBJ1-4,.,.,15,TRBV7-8,TGTGCCAGCAGCTACCTTTTGGGGGGTGGGGAAAAACTGTTTTTT,CASSYLLGGGEKLFF
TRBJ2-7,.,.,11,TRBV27,TGTGCCAGCAGTTTCTTTTACGAGCAGTACTTC,CASSFFYEQYF
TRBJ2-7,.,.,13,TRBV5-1,TGCGCCAGCAGGCCCAGGGAGGCCTACGAGCAGTACTTC,CASRPREAYEQYF
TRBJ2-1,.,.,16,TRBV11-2,TGTGCCAGCAGCACACAAAGCGGACGCTCCTACAATGAGCAGTTCTTC,CASSTQSGRSYNEQFF
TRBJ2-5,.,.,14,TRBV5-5,TGTGCCAGCAGACAGAAAGGGGAAAGGGAGACCCAGTACTTC,CASRQKGERETQYF
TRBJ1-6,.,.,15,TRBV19,TGTGCCAGTAGTATAGATCTAAGGGGGAGTTCACCCCTCCACTTT,CASSIDLRGSSPLHF
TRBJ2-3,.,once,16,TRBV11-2,TGTGCCAGCAGCTTAGGAGGCAGTACTAGCACAGATACGCAGTATTTT,CASSLGGSTSTDTQYF
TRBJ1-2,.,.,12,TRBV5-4,TGTGCCAGCAGCTTTTCCAGGGGCGGCTACACCTTC,CASSFSRGGYTF
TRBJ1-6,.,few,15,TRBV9,TGTGCCAGCAGCGTAGCCCCAGGGGAGAATTCACCCCTCCACTTT,CASSVAPGENSPLHF
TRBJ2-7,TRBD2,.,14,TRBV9,TGTGCCAGCAGCCCGAGGACTAGCCGCTTGGAGCAGTACTTC,CASSPRTSRLEQYF
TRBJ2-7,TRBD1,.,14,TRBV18,TGTGCCAGCTCACCGTCCCGGGACAGCTACGAGCAGTACTTC,CASSPSRDSYEQYF
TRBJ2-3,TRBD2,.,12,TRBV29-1,TGCAGCGTTCGGGGGGGAGAGGATACGCAGTATTTT,CSVRGGEDTQYF
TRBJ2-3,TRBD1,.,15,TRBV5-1,TGCGCCAGCAGCCGAGACAGGGGGTTCACAGATACGCAGTATTTT,CASSRDRGFTDTQYF
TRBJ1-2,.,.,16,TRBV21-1,TGTGCCAGCAGCTTAATAGAGGACAGGGGATCCTATGGCTACACCTTC,CASSLIEDRGSYGYTF
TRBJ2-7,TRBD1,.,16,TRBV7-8,TGTGCCAGCAGCTTAGTTAAGGGACAGGGCTCCTACGAGCAGTACTTC,CASSLVKGQGSYEQYF
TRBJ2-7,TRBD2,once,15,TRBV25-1,TGTGCCAGCAGTTCAACTAGCGGGGCTACCTACGAGCAGTACTTC,CASSSTSGATYEQYF
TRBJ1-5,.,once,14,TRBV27,TGTGCCAGTAGGACAGTTTATAGCAATCAGCCCCAGCATTTT,CASRTVYSNQPQHF
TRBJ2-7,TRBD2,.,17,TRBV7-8,TGTGCCAGCAGCTCCTTTGGACTAGCGGGGGGTGGCGACGAGCAGTACTTC,CASSSFGLAGGGDEQYF
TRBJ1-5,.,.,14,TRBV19,TGTGCCAGTGGGGCCGGAAGTAGGAATCAGCCCCAGCATTTT,CASGAGSRNQPQHF
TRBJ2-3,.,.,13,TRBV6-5,TGTGCCAGCAGTGCCAGGGGTATAGATACGCAGTATTTT,CASSARGIDTQYF
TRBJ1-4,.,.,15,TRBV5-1,TGCGCCAGCAGCTTCCAGGGGCTTAGGAACGAGGAACTGTTTTTT,CASSFQGLRNEELFF
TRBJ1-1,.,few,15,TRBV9,TGTGCCAGCAGCGTGAGTCCGCAAGCGAACACTGAAGCTTTCTTT,CASSVSPQANTEAFF
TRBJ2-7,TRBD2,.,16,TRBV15,TGTGCCACCAGCAGAGGGGGAGTAGCGGGAGCCTACGAGCAGTACTTC,CATSRGGVAGAYEQYF
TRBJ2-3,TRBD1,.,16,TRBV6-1,TGTGCCAGCAGTGAACAGGGACAGGGGGTGGGAGATACGCAGTATTTT,CASSEQGQGVGDTQYF
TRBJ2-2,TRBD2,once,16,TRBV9,TGTGCCAGCAGCGTGGGAAGCGGGGGGGCCCCCGGGGAGCTGTTTTTT,CASSVGSGGAPGELFF
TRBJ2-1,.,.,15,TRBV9,TGTGCCAGCAGCGTAGGCGGGGCTTCCTACAATGAGCAGTTCTTC,CASSVGGASYNEQFF
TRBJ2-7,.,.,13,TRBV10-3,TGTGCCATCAGTACAGGGCTGCCCTACGAGCAGTACTTC,CAISTGLPYEQYF
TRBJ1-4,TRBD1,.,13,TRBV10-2,TGCGCCAGCAGTCGGGACAGGGGTGAAAAACTGTTTTTT,CASSRDRGEKLFF
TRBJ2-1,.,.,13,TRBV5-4,TGTGCCAGCAGCTTGGCCTTCGACAATGAGCAGTTCTTC,CASSLAFDNEQFF
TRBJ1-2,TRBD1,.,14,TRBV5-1,TGCGCCAGCAGCCCCCCGGGACAGAACTATGGCTACACCTTC,CASSPPGQNYGYTF
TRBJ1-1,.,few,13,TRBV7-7,TGTGCCAGCAGCTTACGGGGGGACACTGAAGCTTTCTTT,CASSLRGDTEAFF
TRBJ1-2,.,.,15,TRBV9,TGTGCCAGCAGCCCCTGGGGAGCCGGGGGCTATGGCTACACCTTC,CASSPWGAGGYGYTF
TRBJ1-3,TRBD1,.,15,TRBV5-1,TGCGCCAGCAGCTCGGACAGGGGGCTTGGAAACACCATATATTTT,CASSSDRGLGNTIYF
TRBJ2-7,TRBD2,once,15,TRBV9,TGTGCCAGCAGCGTATCTAGCGGGGGTCCCTACGAGCAGTACTTC,CASSVSSGGPYEQYF
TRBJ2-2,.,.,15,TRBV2,TGTGCCAGCAGCCAAACCGGGACTCCAGCCGGGGAGCTGTTTTTT,CASSQTGTPAGELFF
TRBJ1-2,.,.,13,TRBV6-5,TGTGCCAGCAGCAAAAGACAGGACTATGGCTACACCTTC,CASSKRQDYGYTF
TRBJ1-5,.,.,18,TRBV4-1,TGCGCCAGCAGCCAAGTGGGGCGCAGGGCCGGCGGCAATCAGCCCCAGCATTTT,CASSQVGRRAGGNQPQHF